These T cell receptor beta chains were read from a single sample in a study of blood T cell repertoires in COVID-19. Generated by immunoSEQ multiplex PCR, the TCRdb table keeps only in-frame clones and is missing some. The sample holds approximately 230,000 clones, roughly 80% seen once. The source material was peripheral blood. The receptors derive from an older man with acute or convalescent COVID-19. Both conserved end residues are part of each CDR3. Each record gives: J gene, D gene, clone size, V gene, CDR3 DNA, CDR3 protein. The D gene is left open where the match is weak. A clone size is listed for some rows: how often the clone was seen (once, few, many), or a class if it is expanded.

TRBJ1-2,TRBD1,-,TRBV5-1,TGCGCCAGCAGACTGGGGACAGAGACACCCTATGGCTACACCTTC,CASRLGTETPYGYTF
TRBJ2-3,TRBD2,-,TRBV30,TGTGCCTGGGCGGGCGGCGGGGGGGTCACAGATACGCAGTATTTT,CAWAGGGGVTDTQYF
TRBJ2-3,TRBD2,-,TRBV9,TGTGCCAGCAGCCTTGGGACTAGCGGTTACACAGATACGCAGTATTTT,CASSLGTSGYTDTQYF
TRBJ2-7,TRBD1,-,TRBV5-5,TGTGCCAGCAGCTTTAGCCCCGGGACAGGCCCCTACGAGCAGTACTTC,CASSFSPGTGPYEQYF
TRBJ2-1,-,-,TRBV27,TGTGCCAGCAGTTTCTTACGGGGGAGCTCCTACAATGAGCAGTTCTTC,CASSFLRGSSYNEQFF
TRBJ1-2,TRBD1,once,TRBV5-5,TGTGCCAGCAGCCGGACAGGGGGATCGGTTGGCTACACCTTC,CASSRTGGSVGYTF
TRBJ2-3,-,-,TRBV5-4,TGTGCCAGCAGCTTGGGGCTTTCTAGCACAGATACGCAGTATTTT,CASSLGLSSTDTQYF
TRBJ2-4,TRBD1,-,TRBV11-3,TGTGCCAGCAGCTTATCGGGGACAGGGAACATTCAGTACTTC,CASSLSGTGNIQYF
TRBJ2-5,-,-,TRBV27,TGTGCCAGCAGTTCTCTTGGGGCCAGGGAGACCCAGTACTTC,CASSSLGARETQYF
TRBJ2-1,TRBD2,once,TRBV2,TGTGCCAGCAGAGCGGGAGGATACAATGAGCAGTTCTTC,CASRAGGYNEQFF
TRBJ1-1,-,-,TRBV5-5,TGTGCCAGCAGCCTGGAGGCCTTCAGGGACACTGAAGCTTTCTTT,CASSLEAFRDTEAFF
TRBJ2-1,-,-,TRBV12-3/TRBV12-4,TGTGCCAGCACGGCCTACAATGAGCAGTTCTTC,CASTAYNEQFF
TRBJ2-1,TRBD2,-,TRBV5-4,TGTGCCAGCAGCTTACGGACTAGCGGGGGACCCTACAATGAGCAGTTCTTC,CASSLRTSGGPYNEQFF
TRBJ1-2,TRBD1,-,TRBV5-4,TGTGCCAGCAGCCCACAGGGGATCTATGGCTACACCTTC,CASSPQGIYGYTF
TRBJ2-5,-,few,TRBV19,TGTGCCAGTAGTCTTCAACCGGGACTCGTCGTGGAGACCCAGTACTTC,CASSLQPGLVVETQYF
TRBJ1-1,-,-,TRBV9,TGTGCCAGCAGCGCCGAACAGGGATCCACTGAAGCTTTCTTT,CASSAEQGSTEAFF
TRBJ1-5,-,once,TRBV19,TGTGCCAGTAGTATAGATTATAGGGGGAACTTCTATCAGCCCCAGCATTTT,CASSIDYRGNFYQPQHF
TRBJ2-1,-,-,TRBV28,TGTGCCAGCAGTTTTTCGGGGTACAATGAGCAGTTCTTC,CASSFSGYNEQFF
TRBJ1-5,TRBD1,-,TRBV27,TGTGCCAGCAGTCCTAGGGACAGGGGATGGGGCAATCAGCCCCAGCATTTT,CASSPRDRGWGNQPQHF
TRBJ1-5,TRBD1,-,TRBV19,TGTGCCAGTAGTATTAGTATTAGGGGGCGTCAGCCCCAGCATTTT,CASSISIRGRQPQHF
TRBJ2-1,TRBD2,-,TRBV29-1,TGCAGCGTTGAATTGTGGGAGGGCCCAGGTAGGAATGAGCAGTTCTTC,CSVELWEGPGRNEQFF
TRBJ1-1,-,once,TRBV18,TGTGCCAGCTCACTCAGGGGCGATTTTGAAGCTTTCTTT,CASSLRGDFEAFF
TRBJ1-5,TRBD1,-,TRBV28,TGTGCCAGCACTCTATTGATCCGAATCGGACAGGGGCTTAATCAGCCCCAGCATTTT,CASTLLIRIGQGLNQPQHF
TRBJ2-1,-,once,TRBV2,TGTGCCAGCAGTGAAGTCACTCGTCACAATGAGCAGTTCTTC,CASSEVTRHNEQFF
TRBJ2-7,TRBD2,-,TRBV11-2,TGTGCCAGCAGCTTAAACCCGGGGGGGCCCGAGCAGTACTTC,CASSLNPGGPEQYF
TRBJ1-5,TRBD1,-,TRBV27,TGTGCCAGCAGCTCAGGGGGCGCAGGGAATCAGCCCCAGCATTTT,CASSSGGAGNQPQHF
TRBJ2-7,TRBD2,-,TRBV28,TGTGCCAGCAGGAATAGCGGGGGGGCCTACGAGCAGTACTTC,CASRNSGGAYEQYF
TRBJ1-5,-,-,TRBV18,TGTGCCAGCTCACCCGGACAGACCCTTGGGAATCAGCCCCAGCATTTT,CASSPGQTLGNQPQHF
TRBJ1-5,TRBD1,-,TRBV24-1,TGTGCCACCAGTGATAGCGGGACAGGGGGCGGGCAGCCCCAGCATTTT,CATSDSGTGGGQPQHF
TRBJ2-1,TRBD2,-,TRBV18,TGTGCCAGCTCACCGCTAGCGGGACCTGTGAGCTCCTACAATGAGCAGTTCTTC,CASSPLAGPVSSYNEQFF
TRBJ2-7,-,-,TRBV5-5,TGTGCCAGCAGCTTGTGGCTCGAGGACGAGCAGTACTTC,CASSLWLEDEQYF
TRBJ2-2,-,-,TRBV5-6,TGTGCCAGCAGCTGGAGGGTGCAGGAGGTACCCACCGGGGAGCTGTTTTTT,CASSWRVQEVPTGELFF
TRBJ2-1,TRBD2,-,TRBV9,TGTGCCAGCAGCGTAGGAATCGGGAGGAGCTCCTACAATGAGCAGTTCTTC,CASSVGIGRSSYNEQFF
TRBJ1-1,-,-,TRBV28,TGTGCCAGCAGTCCGGGGGGACCCTACACTGAAGCTTTCTTT,CASSPGGPYTEAFF
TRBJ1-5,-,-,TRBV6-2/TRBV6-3,TGTGCCAGCAGTTACTCGCCTCCCCGAGACATGCCCCAGCATTTT,CASSYSPPRDMPQHF
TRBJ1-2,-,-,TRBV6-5,TGTGCCAGCAAAACGGGTACTAACTATGGCTACACCTTC,CASKTGTNYGYTF
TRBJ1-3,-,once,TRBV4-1,TGCGCCAGCAGCCAAGAAAGGGGGAGCTCTGGAAACACCATATATTTT,CASSQERGSSGNTIYF
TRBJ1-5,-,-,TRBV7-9,TGTGCCAGCAGCTTAGGGATTCAGGGAGGTTGGAGCAATCAGCCCCAGCATTTT,CASSLGIQGGWSNQPQHF
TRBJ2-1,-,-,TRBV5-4,TGTGCCAGCAGCTTTGGCACTGAGCAGTTCTTC,CASSFGTEQFF
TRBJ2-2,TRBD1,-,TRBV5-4,TGTGCCAGCAGTTTCGACAGGGCGGGCACCGGGGAGCTGTTTTTT,CASSFDRAGTGELFF
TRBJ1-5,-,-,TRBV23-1,TGCGCCAGCAGTCATCGGGGGGACTTGGCGAGGCATAGCAATCAGCCCCAGCATTTT,CASSHRGDLARHSNQPQHF
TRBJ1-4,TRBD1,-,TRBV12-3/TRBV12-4,TGTGCCAGCACCCGGACAGGGGGAGAAAAACTGTTTTTT,CASTRTGGEKLFF
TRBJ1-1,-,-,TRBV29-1,TGCAGCGGGGGACAAAAGAACACTGAAGCTTTCTTT,CSGGQKNTEAFF
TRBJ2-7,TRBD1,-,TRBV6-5,TGTGCCAGCAGTCCGGGACAGGGTCTCGGGGAGCAGTACTTC,CASSPGQGLGEQYF
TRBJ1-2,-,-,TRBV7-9,TGTGCCAGCAGCAAACAGGGAAGATTTAACTATGGCTACACCTTC,CASSKQGRFNYGYTF